These 18 T cell receptor beta chains were sequenced from one sample in a study of blood T cell repertoires in COVID-19. The repertoire was sequenced with immunoSEQ multiplex PCR; TCRdb's copy has only in-frame clones and lacks some. This table has roughly 190,000 clones, 82% appearing once. Sequenced: PBMCs or T cells enriched from blood (not recorded which). These receptors were collected from a woman aged 55-69 years with acute COVID-19.

The chain uses TRBV28 and TRBJ1-4; tentative D call: TRBD1 (6 bases). Looked up from germline, CDR1 is MDHEN and CDR2 is SYDVKM. Trimming left V 2 bases short and J 8 bases short, with 12 bases between. The CDR3 covers 14 residues. The CDR3 region has the DNA TGTGCCAGCAGTTTAGGCAGGGGCCAAGAAAAACTGTTTTTT. Its protein is CASSLGRGQEKLFF. The complete variable domain, with remaining parts taken from reference TRBV28 and TRBJ1-4, reads DVKVTQSSRYLVKRTGEKVFLECVQDMDHENMFWYRQDPGLGLRLIYFSYDVKMKEKGDIPEGYSVSREKKERFSLILESASTNQTSMYLCASSLGRGQEKLFFGSGTQLSVL.

This rearrangement joins TRBV11-2 to TRBJ1-1, with a possible D match to TRBD1 (5 bases). Trimming took 3 bases from V and 0 from J, leaving 14 bases between them. The CDR3 loop spans 16 amino acids. Germline V gene lookup returns CDR1 SGHAT and CDR2 FQNNGV. As DNA, the CDR3 is TGTGCCAGCAGCTTCAACTGGGGCGCTATGAACACTGAAGCTTTCTTT. Translation gives CASSFNWGAMNTEAFF.

A few counts support this clone. The chain recombines TRBV10-3 with TRBJ1-1; D call uncertain. Looked up from germline, CDR1 is ENHRY and CDR2 is SYGVKD. The CDR3 is 15 amino acids. V was cut by 0 bases and J by 1 base, with 9 bases left in between. The DNA for the CDR3 is TGTGCCATCAGTGAGTCTTACAGTGGGAACACTGAAGCTTTCTTT. Translation gives CAISESYSGNTEAFF.

The sample holds one count of this clone. V gene TRBV7-7 combines with J gene TRBJ2-3; 7 nucleotides align to TRBD1. Trimming cost V 5 bases and J 0 bases; bases outside gene matches: 5. The CDR3 is made up of 15 amino acids. In germline, CDR1 is SSHAT, CDR2 FNYEAQ (reference sequence). The CDR3 sequence: CASSEGQISTDTQYF. The CDR3 nucleotides read TGTGCCAGCAGCGAGGGACAGATAAGCACAGATACGCAGTATTTT. Drawing the rest from reference TRBV7-7 and TRBJ2-3, the complete variable domain is GAGVSQSPRYKVTKRGQDVTLRCDPISSHATLYWYQQALGQGPEFLTYFNYEAQPDKSGLPSDRFSAERPEGSISTLTIQRTEQRDSAMYRCASSEGQISTDTQYFGPGTRLTVL.

The V and J genes are TRBV6-5 and TRBJ1-1; 9 bases are a match to TRBD1. The CDR3 sequence is 15 residues long. Germline values: CDR1 MNHEY, CDR2 SVGAGI. The V gene end was trimmed by 5 bases and the J gene end by 1 base; junction bases not matched to a gene: 5. DNA of the CDR3: TGTGCCAGCAGTACACAGGGGGCAGGGAACACTGAAGCTTTCTTT. It encodes CASSTQGAGNTEAFF.

This chain connects TRBV11-2 to TRBJ2-3; 8 positions agree with TRBD2. V lost 11 bases to trimming and J lost 2 bases; unmatched junction nucleotides: 6. CDR3 length equals 13 residues. The germline V gene has CDR1 SGHAT and CDR2 FQNNGV. CDR3 nucleotide sequence: TGTGCCGACGCGGGGGGCCACACAGATACGCAGTATTTT. Residues: CADAGGHTDTQYF.

In this sample, this clone turned up a few times. The CDR3 DNA reads as TGTGCCAGTAGTATTCGGGGACTTACCTTTAGCACAGATACGCAGTATTTT. Translated, it gives CASSIRGLTFSTDTQYF. This sequence joins TRBV19 and TRBJ2-3, with D tentatively TRBD2 (6 bases). With 3 bases removed from V and 0 bases from J, the gap between germline ends came to 16 bases. The length of the CDR3 is 17 residues. Per germline, CDR1 LNHDA and CDR2 SQIVND (reference sequence).

The gene calls are TRBV27 and TRBJ1-5; D is uncertain. V shed 2 bases and J shed 0 bases, with 14 bases lying between them. This CDR3 contains 17 residues. The germline V gene has CDR1 MNHEY and CDR2 SMNVEV (reference sequence). The CDR3 nucleotides are TGTGCCAGCAGTTTACAGGCCCGGGGTTATAGCAATCAGCCCCAGCATTTT. It translates to CASSLQARGYSNQPQHF.

This clone was seen a single time. The sample contains more than one DNA sequence encoding this CDR3. The chain employs TRBV6-5 and TRBJ1-1; no clear D. The germline V and J ends were trimmed by 2 bases and 4 bases, with 8 bases remaining between them. The CDR3 loop spans 13 amino acids. CDR1 and CDR2 (germline): MNHEY, SVGAGI. CDR3 DNA sequence: TGTGCCAGCAGTTACGGTAGAGGCACTGAAGCTTTCTTT. This translates into CASSYGRGTEAFF.

This clone occurred a few times. This sequence joins TRBV5-4 and TRBJ1-2; 7 bases are shared with TRBD1. J gave up 4 bases and V 4 bases, and 7 bases lay outside the gene matches. Germline V gene data show CDR1 as SGHNT and CDR2 as YYREEE (reference sequence). The CDR3 contains 14 residues. CDR3 DNA sequence: TGTGCCAGCAGCAAATACGACAGGGTCTATGGCTACACCTTC. Its translation: CASSKYDRVYGYTF.

The J gene is TRBJ2-2, the V gene TRBV6-4, with 8 bases identical to TRBD1. CDR1 is MRHNA, CDR2 SNTAGT, per germline. J was trimmed by 4 bases and V by 4 bases; bases with no gene match: 5. The CDR3 is made up of 15 amino acids. The CDR3 sequence: CASSAFGQGTGELFF. CDR3 coding DNA: TGTGCCAGCAGTGCCTTCGGACAGGGCACCGGGGAGCTGTTTTTT.

V and J are TRBV30 and TRBJ1-1; weak D call: TRBD1 (5 bases). The CDR3 runs to 17 residues. The V end was cut by 2 bases, the J end by 1 base, with 20 bases between. The V gene's germline CDR1 is GTSNPN and CDR2 SVGIG (reference sequence). In nucleotides, the CDR3 is TGTGCCTGGAGTCCCGGACACACATCAGGGCCGAACACTGAAGCTTTCTTT. Translating it yields CAWSPGHTSGPNTEAFF.

V usage is TRBV6-5 and J usage is TRBJ1-6, with D unresolved. V lost 6 bases and J lost 7, with 13 bases in between. This CDR3 region has 14 residues. CDR1 is MNHEY, CDR2 SVGAGI, per germline. Here the CDR3 reads CASSGEGINSPLHF. CDR3 coding DNA: TGTGCCAGCAGCGGGGAAGGGATCAATTCACCCCTCCACTTT.

The chain links TRBV7-9 to TRBJ1-6, with 7 bases lining up with TRBD1. The J segment lost 10 bases and the V segment lost 10 bases, leaving 13 bases of the junction unmatched. Germline-derived CDR1 and CDR2 are SEHNR and FQNEAQ (reference sequence). This CDR3 has 14 residues. The CDR3 reads CATTQGQLASPLHF. The CDR3 DNA is TGTGCCACCACACAGGGGCAGCTCGCCTCACCCCTCCACTTT.

J is TRBJ1-4 and V is TRBV5-1; no clear D gene. Trimming took off 0 bases at V and 6 bases at J, with 9 bases between the two ends. The germline gives CDR1 SGHRS, CDR2 YFSETQ. The CDR3 runs to 14 residues. CDR3 protein: CASSLEQPHEKLFF. CDR3 coding DNA: TGCGCCAGCAGCTTGGAACAACCCCATGAAAAACTGTTTTTT.

The chain carries TRBV6-5 and TRBJ1-4, with D hard to call. The germline CDR1 and CDR2 sequences are MNHEY and SVGAGI. Trimming removed 8 bases from V and 8 bases from J, with 9 bases in between. This CDR3 spans 11 amino acids. The CDR3 loop reads CASSPEEKLFF. CDR3 nucleotide sequence: TGTGCCAGCTCCCCGGAGGAAAAACTGTTTTTT.

The chain carries TRBV5-1 and TRBJ1-3; 7 bases fit TRBD1. The CDR3 has 14 residues. The V and J ends lost 4 bases and 3 bases, in that order; junction bases with no gene match: 4. The V gene's germline CDR1 is SGHRS and CDR2 YFSETQ. The CDR3 loop is CASSPGTVGNTIYF. DNA of the CDR3: TGCGCCAGCAGCCCGGGGACAGTTGGAAACACCATATATTTT.

This chain links TRBV7-8 with TRBJ2-3, with TRBD2 matching over 14 bases. Germline CDR1 reads SGHVS; CDR2 reads FQNEAQ. The CDR3 runs 21 residues. The ends lost 5 bases at V and 2 bases at J; junction bases unmatched: 18. CDR3 protein: CASSRHLWAGLAGGYTDTQYF. The DNA for the CDR3 is TGTGCCAGCAGCCGACACCTATGGGCCGGACTAGCGGGGGGATACACAGATACGCAGTATTTT.